A single sample gave rise to the 14 T cell receptor beta chains below, sequenced in a study of T-cell memory formation after mild COVID-19. Each CDR3 protein is one row after TCRdb ran MiXCR on the 5' RACE reads. The sample contains around 29,000 distinct CDR3 sequences, more than 10% of which appear only once. Material: PBMCs or a T cell subset sorted from them (not recorded which). The receptor source for this set is an adult woman who had mild COVID-19 (a few samples of this study predate the infection). Cell type and time point are not known.

This clonotype was observed many times. The CDR3 loop is CATSADLNTEAFF. The CDR3 DNA reads as TGTGCCACCAGTGCCGATTTGAACACTGAAGCTTTCTTT. The chain uses TRBV24-1 and TRBJ1-1; no reliable D call. Looked up from germline, CDR1 is KGHDR and CDR2 is SFDVKD. Trimming shortened V by 5 bases and J by 0 bases, and 6 bases separated the two germline ends. The CDR3 consists of 13 residues.

This clonotype was picked up many times. This rearrangement joins TRBV9 to TRBJ2-7; tentatively, D is TRBD1 (6 bases). This CDR3 is 13 amino acids long. Between the trimmed V and J ends, which lost 0 bases and 6 bases, there was a span of 10 bases. The germline gives CDR1 SGDLS, CDR2 YYNGEE. The CDR3 region has the DNA TGTGCCAGCAGCGTAGCACCAGGGGTCGAGCAGTACTTC. The encoded protein is CASSVAPGVEQYF.

This clonotype was counted many times. The rearrangement joins TRBV7-9 to TRBJ2-1, with 12 bases fitting TRBD1. Germline-derived CDR1 and CDR2 are SEHNR and FQNEAQ (reference sequence). This CDR3 region has 14 residues. J lost 10 bases, V lost 5 bases, and 6 bases had no gene match. DNA for the CDR3: TGTGCCAGCAGCACCGGGACAGGGGGCTACGAGCAGTTCTTC. It codes for CASSTGTGGYEQFF.

There are many counts of this clonotype. The chain has TRBV5-1 and TRBJ2-5; unclear D gene. This CDR3 region has 12 residues. Trimming pared 4 bases from V and 0 bases from J, leaving 4 bases between. CDR1 and CDR2 from the germline V gene are SGHRS and YFSETQ. The CDR3: CASSRNQETQYF. The CDR3, as DNA: TGCGCCAGCAGCCGGAACCAAGAGACCCAGTACTTC.

This clonotype has a count of ten or more. J is TRBJ1-2 and V is TRBV20-1; 8 bases map to TRBD1. Per germline, CDR1 DFQATT and CDR2 SNEGSKA (reference sequence). J lost 2 bases, V lost 3 bases, and 5 bases had no gene match. CDR3 length equals 14 residues. The CDR3 loop reads CSASDTGGNYGYTF. CDR3 DNA sequence: TGCAGTGCTAGTGATACAGGGGGGAACTATGGCTACACCTTC.

V usage is TRBV20-1 and J usage is TRBJ2-1; tentative D call: TRBD1 (6 bases). V was pared by 7 bases and J by 9 bases, with 22 bases between. Germline assignment: CDR1 DFQATT and CDR2 SNEGSKA (reference sequence). The CDR3 is 14 amino acids. The CDR3 nucleotides read TGCAGTGTCGCGACCGGGACATCCCTGGGTGAGCAGTTCTTC. Its protein is CSVATGTSLGEQFF.

There are many counts of this clonotype. This chain joins TRBV5-6 and TRBJ2-3; 8 bases map to TRBD1. The CDR3 length is 16 residues. V lost 1 base to trimming and J lost 7 bases; unmatched junction nucleotides: 11. The V gene's germline CDR1 is SGHDT and CDR2 YYEEEE. The CDR3 region has the DNA TGTGCCAGCAGCTTGTACGAAGGACAGGGACGGAATACGCAGTATTTT. Its protein is CASSLYEGQGRNTQYF.

This clonotype has a count of ten or more. The chain has TRBV20-1 and TRBJ1-1; D not certain. The CDR3 consists of 13 residues. Germline-derived CDR1 and CDR2 are DFQATT and SNEGSKA (reference sequence). The germline V and J ends were trimmed by 0 bases and 2 bases, with 7 bases remaining between them. The CDR3 here is CSARDLVNTEAFF. CDR3 in DNA: TGCAGTGCTAGAGATCTGGTTAACACTGAAGCTTTCTTT.

This clonotype was counted at least ten times. The CDR3 DNA reads TGTGCCAGTAGCCCCCAGAACACTGAAGCTTTCTTT. Protein product: CASSPQNTEAFF. The genes are TRBV19 and TRBJ1-1; D is undetermined. Trimming left V 6 bases short and J 1 base short, with 6 bases between. The CDR3 runs 12 residues. The germline V gene encodes CDR1 LNHDA and CDR2 SQIVND (reference sequence).

About this clonotype itself: A read error may account for a junction end that differs from germline. The chain has TRBV6-5 and TRBJ1-1; D possibly corresponds to TRBD1 (5 bases). The CDR3 has 15 amino acids. The germline gives CDR1 MNHEY, CDR2 SVGAGI. DNA of the CDR3: TGTGCCAGCAGTAACTCGCCAGGACAGAACACTGAAGCTTTCTTT. It specifies CASSNSPGQNTEAFF.

This clonotype showed up many times. The chain employs TRBV12-3 or TRBV12-4 and TRBJ2-7; TRBD2 matches at 8 bases. V gave up 7 bases and J gave up 5 bases; unmatched junction bases: 7. CDR3 length: 13 amino acids. The CDR3 spells CASTIGGGDEQYF. For the CDR3, the DNA is TGTGCCAGCACCATCGGGGGGGGGGACGAGCAGTACTTC.

This clonotype was counted many times. The chain employs TRBV20-1 and TRBJ2-1; TRBD2 aligns across 11 bases. The CDR3 has 16 residues. CDR1 and CDR2 from the germline V gene are DFQATT and SNEGSKA (reference sequence). Trimming cost V 6 bases and J 9 bases; bases outside gene matches: 16. The CDR3 nucleotides read TGCAGTGCGATAAAGGGACTAGCGGTAACCTTCAGTGAGCAGTTCTTC. Its translation is CSAIKGLAVTFSEQFF.

This clonotype occurred many times. The chain links TRBV7-8 to TRBJ1-5, with 10 positions matching TRBD1. This CDR3 spans 17 amino acids. V gave up 5 bases and J gave up 1 base; unmatched junction bases: 8. Germline V lookup: CDR1 SGHVS, CDR2 FQNEAQ. In DNA form, the CDR3 reads TGTGCCAGCAGCCCGGGGGACAGGGGACGGAGCAATCAGCCCCAGCATTTT. As protein: CASSPGDRGRSNQPQHF. Based on the CDR3 plus reference TRBV7-8 and TRBJ1-5, the full variable domain is GAGVSQSPRYKVAKRGQDVALRCDPISGHVSLFWYQQALGQGPEFLTYFQNEAQLDKSGLPSDRFFAERPEGSVSTLKIQRTQQEDSAVYLCASSPGDRGRSNQPQHFGDGTRLSIL.

In this sample, this clonotype turned up many times. CDR3 in amino acids: CASSSSAGELFF. For the CDR3, the DNA is TGTGCCAGCAGCTCCTCGGCCGGGGAGCTGTTTTTT. The chain recombines TRBV7-3 with TRBJ2-2; D ambiguous. Looked up from germline, CDR1 is SGHTA and CDR2 is FQGTGA. Trimming shortened V by 4 bases and J by 6 bases, and 6 bases separated the two germline ends. CDR3 length: 12 amino acids.